Detailed here is one TCR beta chain. Its antigen remains undetermined. No much larger clone is present one base from it, and per-base qualities are unavailable. The immunoSEQ Assay, a bias-controlled multiplex PCR, was used to amplify TCRbeta CDR3 regions from genomic DNA. Turning to the authors' computational methods: The number of nucleated cells in each sample was estimated by amplification of reference gene primers within the assay. Sequence reads were collapsed and filtered to measure the absolute abundance of every unique TCRbeta CDR3 rearrangement. For each sample, productive Simpson clonality was calculated as the square root of Simpson's diversity index over productive rearrangements. TCRdb holds this immuneACCESS table with in-frame rearrangements only. Some clones are missing; in checked studies, unresolved V genes explain under half, and the rest has no known cause. That table furnishes V, J and clone size, whereas the DNA furnished D and trimming. The sample table holds 450,000 or so clones, of which 70% to 90% were seen once. The ten largest clones represent roughly 0.84% of the sample.

One collaborating source in Seattle enrolled patients during active infection and followed them longitudinally through the course of disease. Collaborating institutions collected whole blood in K2EDTA tubes following their own protocols. Collaborator samples were shipped for TCRbeta analysis as frozen whole blood, isolated PBMCs, or DNA extracted from either sample type. The sample originates from a study of blood T cell repertoires in COVID-19 (dated by TCRdb to 2020 to 2022). For context, the study as a whole: The collaborator samples originated in the United States, Italy and Spain and spanned the acute and convalescent phases of COVID-19. Subjects who had been exposed to COVID-19, were actively infected with it, or had recovered from it provided the deeply sampled blood TCRbeta repertoires that made up the dataset. Where available, HLA class I and class II types were taken from metadata supplied by the sample provider and were not determined by assay-based typing. The material from the prospective study consisted of cDNA or gDNA derived from T cells, B-cell-depleted T cells, or PBMCs. The repertoires were released in a freely available public database meant as a resource for research on the immune response to SARS-CoV-2. A de-identified subject ID, COVID-19 status, age in years and sex were almost always included in the sample metadata. Samples came from the ongoing ImmuneRACE study (first 160 participants) plus 1,254 subjects from 6 global collaborators.

What the research found in general, with its limitations: The amount of clinical and demographic metadata varied by source and participant and was provided uncurated.

Inclusive of the bounding cysteine and phenylalanine, the CDR3 is 12 residues long. Of all the DNA, just the CDR3 is kept, 36 bases in frame from base 1. V and J lose 6 bases and 5 bases, and a span of 10 bases separates them. CDR1 and CDR2 (MNHEY, SVGAGI) derive from the germline V gene. The receptor's source is a man between 18 and 29 years old with COVID-19, enrolled during active disease. The V gene is TRBV6-5 and the J gene is TRBJ1-1; TRBD1 is perhaps the D gene, given 5 matching bases. Material for sequencing was peripheral blood. For the CDR3, the sequence is CASRTGGTEAFF. The sequence in DNA is TGTGCCAGCAGAACCGGGGGAACTGAAGCTTTCTTT.